The present entry profiles one T cell receptor beta chain with its context. Its specific antigen is unknown. Base qualities are not recorded, but no much larger clone differs from it by a single base. The donors were healthy, HIV-negative adults who had no recently reported acute infections or vaccinations. Every donor was a Caucasian adult residing in Nashville, Tennessee, USA. Magnetic negative selection was used to enrich CD4+ T cells, after which naive cells were positively selected on CD45RA and the negative fraction became the memory subset. Blood was collected by leukapheresis, and PBMCs were isolated by Ficoll-Histopaque density gradient centrifugation and then cryopreserved in liquid nitrogen vapor phase. Analytical flow cytometry was used to check the purity and quantity of every magnetically sorted T cell population. Genomic DNA was isolated from each sorted fraction and quantified by UV absorbance on a Nanodrop 2000c.

CDR1 WNHNN and CDR2 SYGVQD are derived from the germline V gene (reference sequence). The CDR3 goes from the cysteine to the phenylalanine over 16 residues. The CDR3 DNA has 48 bases and is translated from base 1. Trimming takes 2 bases from V and 0 bases from J, and the germline ends sit 11 bases apart. The data were taken from a study of shared clonotypes between healthy human individuals (dated by TCRdb to 2019 to 2021). In terms of the full investigation: The cohort included three men and a couple of women between 18 and 49 years of age. For each donor, CD4 naive and CD4 memory were each given three plates, CD8 naive was given two plates, and CD8 memory was given one plate. Blood TCR repertoires of about five healthy adults were deeply sequenced to estimate repertoire size and the extent of clonotype sharing between individuals. To increase sequencing depth and limit assay-specific biases, different laboratories used diverse techniques to prepare libraries and sequence TCR repertoires. Per donor, leukapheresis produced somewhere between about 0.85 and 9.5 billion PBMCs. What the authors observed across the whole study: The genetic and exposure-history diversity represented was limited by the small number of donors. Based on pairwise subsampling, the degree of clonotype sharing among donors was expected to be affected by sequencing depth. Compared with non-shared clonotypes, the clonotypes found in all four sorted-subset donors had higher generation probabilities. Naive subsets generally had larger estimated clonotype richness than memory subsets. Sampling was restricted to blood, and TCR repertoires in tissue are likely to differ from TCR repertoires in blood. Even with the large sequencing depth, rarefaction of the sorted-subset datasets indicated that sequencing was incomplete. Across a few donors, about 4.5% of naive CD4, around 3.5% of naive CD8, about 2% of memory CD4, and approximately 0.4% of memory CD8 clonotypes were shared.

TCR CDR3 regions were amplified from genomic DNA by multiplex PCR using the deep immunoSEQ assay. For each cell subset, the extracted genomic DNA was distributed evenly across all wells of several immunoSEQ 96-well plates, and each plate served as one replicate. For sorted subsets, 200 to 250 ng genomic DNA, equal to about 30,000 T cell genomes, was loaded into each replicate PCR. The purified libraries were quantified using a Qubit 3.0 fluorometer, sized with a Bioanalyzer 2100, and then quantified again using the KAPA Library Quantification kit. A separate single-read 150-cycle Illumina NextSeq 550 flow cell was used to sequence each immunoSEQ 96-well plate. In the paper's pipeline: The immunoSEQ output contained only junctional sequences without quality scores, so filtering could not match that applied to full-length reads. To assign V/J genes and CDR3, sequences were annotated against IMGT germline references using PyIR, a Python wrapper for IgBLAST v1.9. Any read was removed if the V/J assignment was weak (E-value above 1e-6), the CDR3 was missing, or the read contained stop codons, out-of-frame junctions, or ambiguous translated residues. V3J clonotypes were defined by identical inferred V gene, J gene, and CDR3 amino acid sequence. To compute the percentage overlap between repertoires, the number of shared unique clonotypes was divided by the size of the smaller repertoire. Richness of each repertoire was evaluated using RTK rarefaction, the Chao1 estimator, and Recon v2.1 estimates of unobserved clonotypes. OLGA was used to compute generation probabilities for all TCRbeta clonotypes that the gDNA method yielded from a few donors. TCRdb stores this immuneACCESS table with in-frame sequences only. Part of the clones is absent; in the studies checked, under half of the shortfall reflects unresolved V genes, and no reason is known for the rest. The V and J calls and clone size come from that table; D and trimming were worked out from the DNA. The sample data list about 2.4 million clones, and roughly 93% of these were observed just once. The ten largest account for approximately 0.37% of the sample.

The source of this sequence is a man aged 18 to 29 in good health. Some clones in this sample may be carry-over from other donors' samples. The sample was naive CD4+ T cells from PBMCs. In light of the paper, this sample's cell subset or site label describes: CD45RA+ positively selected. The sequence links TRBV10-1 to TRBJ2-1; the D gene is perhaps TRBD2, from 5 matching bases. The DNA is as follows: TGCGCCAGCAGTGAGCAAGCGGCCCCCTCCTACAATGAGCAGTTCTTC. Translation gives CASSEQAAPSYNEQFF.